This T cell receptor beta chain was sequenced for a study of T cells after yellow fever vaccination. Study background: When fractions had low cell numbers, they were prepared with SMART-Seq v4 Ultra Low Input.

A 5'RACE template-switching step, the method used to make TCR cDNA, added a universal primer site and UMIs. TCRdb fed the 5' RACE reads into MiXCR, producing one record per CDR3 protein. The sample yields under 500,000 distinct CDR3 sequences, approximately 18% seen once. The table lists this clonotype with a few counts. The antigen is not known. Per germline, CDR1 DFQATT and CDR2 SNEGSKA (reference sequence). The V and J ends lost 2 bases and 10 bases respectively, with 11 bases between them. The CDR3 loop spans 12 amino acids. General study findings and limits: Detected again after the booster were most primary-vaccination clones, at 95% to 98% CD4 and roughly 88% CD8. A small proportion of clonotypes was detected in both the CD4 and CD8 compartments.

Sequences were derived from PBMCs, sampled before the yellow fever booster vaccination. This sequence was found in a man aged 18 to 29 who received the YFV17D yellow fever vaccine. The chain recombines TRBV20-1 with TRBJ2-2; D unresolved. The CDR3 nucleotides read TGCAGTGCTAGATCTTCGAACCCGGAGCTGTTTTTT. This encodes CSARSSNPELFF.